This T cell receptor beta chain stems from a study of blood T cells in healthy people across ages. Whole-study findings and limits: Older age coincided with a roughly linear decline in TCR beta diversity per million T cells.

Alongside a J-beta primer mix, a sample-barcoded 5' primer served in a second PCR lasting 7 to 11 cycles. TCRdb reprocessed the 5' RACE reads via MiXCR and lists one record per CDR3 protein. Of 890,000 or so distinct CDR3 sequences in the sample, around 62% were seen once. J lost 2 bases, V lost 5 bases, and 4 bases had no gene match. The CDR3 runs 15 residues. The germline CDR1 and CDR2 sequences are SGDLS and YYNGEE. Peripheral blood samples of 9.5 to 10 milliliters were drawn from each donor. This clonotype showed up just a few times. Its target is not known. This TCR was recovered from a man in his thirties or forties in good health. Source material: blood. The chain carries TRBV9 and TRBJ2-1; TRBD2 agrees at 10 bases. The CDR3 nucleotides read TGTGCCAGCAGTGGTAGCGGGGGGCCCTACAATGAGCAGTTCTTC. This encodes CASSGSGGPYNEQFF.